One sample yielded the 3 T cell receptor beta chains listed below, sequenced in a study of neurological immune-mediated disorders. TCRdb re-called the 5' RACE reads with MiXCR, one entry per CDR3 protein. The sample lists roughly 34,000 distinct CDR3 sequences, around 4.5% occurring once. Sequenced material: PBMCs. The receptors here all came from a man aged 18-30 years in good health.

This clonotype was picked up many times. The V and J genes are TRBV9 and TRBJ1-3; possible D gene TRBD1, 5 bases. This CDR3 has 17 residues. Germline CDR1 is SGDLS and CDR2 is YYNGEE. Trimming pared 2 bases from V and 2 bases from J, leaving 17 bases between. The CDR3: CASSVSDSSLPGNTIYF. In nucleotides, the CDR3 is TGTGCCAGCAGCGTCTCAGACAGTTCCCTTCCTGGAAACACCATATATTTT.

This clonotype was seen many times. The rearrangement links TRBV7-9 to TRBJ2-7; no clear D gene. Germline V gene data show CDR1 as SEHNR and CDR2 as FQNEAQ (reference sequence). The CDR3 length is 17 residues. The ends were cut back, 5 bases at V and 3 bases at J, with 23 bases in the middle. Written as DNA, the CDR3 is TGTGCCAGCAGCCATCCGCCTGCTGGGTGGGTTTTCTACGAGCAGTACTTC. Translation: CASSHPPAGWVFYEQYF.

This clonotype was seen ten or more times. Here the CDR3 DNA reads TGTGCCACCAGCCCCGGAGGGGGGACCTACGAGCAGTACTTC. Its protein is CATSPGGGTYEQYF. The rearrangement uses TRBV24-1 and TRBJ2-7, with D possibly called TRBD1 or TRBD2 (6 bases each). The ends were cut back, 7 bases at V and 2 bases at J, with 14 bases in the middle. CDR1 and CDR2 from the germline V gene are KGHDR and SFDVKD. The length of the CDR3 is 14 residues.